One sample yielded the 14 T cell receptor beta chains listed below, sequenced in a study of blood T cell repertoires in COVID-19. Some clones are missing from TCRdb's copy, which holds only in-frame ones; the method was immunoSEQ multiplex PCR. The sample shows under 150,000 clones, roughly 85% of them seen only once. Material for sequencing was peripheral blood. These TCRs come from an elderly man with acute or convalescent COVID-19.

This clone was seen only once. The CDR3 sequence is CASSLRQGAGGELFF. The CDR3 DNA reads as TGTGCCAGCAGCCTAAGACAGGGGGCAGGCGGGGAGCTGTTTTTT. This sequence joins TRBV28 and TRBJ2-2; 10 nucleotides match TRBD1. The junction had 8 bases not matched to a gene; V was cut back by 6 bases and J by 7 bases. This CDR3 has 15 amino acids. Germline assignment: CDR1 MDHEN and CDR2 SYDVKM.

The CDR3 region is CAWSVQGAGQPQHF. CDR3 nucleotides: TGTGCCTGGAGTGTACAGGGGGCAGGGCAGCCCCAGCATTTT. The chain combines TRBV30 with TRBJ1-5; 9 positions agree with TRBD1. The CDR3 is made up of 14 amino acids. Germline CDR1 GTSNPN, CDR2 SVGIG (reference sequence). V trimming: 0 bases; J trimming: 7 bases; junction bases outside the gene matches: 4. The full variable domain, rest sourced from reference TRBV30 and TRBJ1-5, is SQTIHQWPATLVQPVGSPLSLECTVEGTSNPNLYWYRQAAGRGLQLLFYSVGIGQISSEVPQNLSASRPQDRQFILSSKKLLLSDSGFYLCAWSVQGAGQPQHFGDGTRLSIL.

The V call is TRBV20-1, the J call TRBJ1-3, with 7 nucleotides matching TRBD1. CDR3 size: 15 residues. CDR1 is DFQATT, CDR2 SNEGSKA, per germline (reference sequence). Germline trimming cut 3 bases from V and 1 base from J; bases unmatched to any gene: 6. In nucleotides, the CDR3 is TGCAGTGCTAGTCGGGACAGTATATCTGGAAACACCATATATTTT. This encodes CSASRDSISGNTIYF.

Comments on this clone: The same CDR3 arises from other DNA sequences in this sample as well. This rearrangement joins TRBV9 to TRBJ2-7; D unresolved. CDR3 size: 13 residues. The germline V gene encodes CDR1 SGDLS and CDR2 YYNGEE. The V and J ends lost 0 bases and 6 bases respectively, with 10 bases between them. CDR3 nucleotide sequence: TGTGCCAGCAGCGTAGATCGCGGATCCGAGCAGTACTTC. It yields the protein CASSVDRGSEQYF.

The genes are TRBV6-5 and TRBJ1-1, with D perhaps TRBD1 (5 bases). V lost 6 bases and J lost 4, with 18 bases in between. CDR1 is MNHEY, CDR2 SVGAGI, per germline. This CDR3 is built from 15 residues. CDR3 sequence reads: CASRGQVTKGTEAFF. CDR3 DNA: TGTGCCAGCAGAGGACAAGTAACTAAGGGCACTGAAGCTTTCTTT.

The gene calls are TRBV30 and TRBJ1-5; a weak D match, TRBD1 (5 bases). This CDR3 is built from 14 residues. Trimming cost V 2 bases and J 6 bases, with 14 bases left between them. Germline CDR1 is GTSNPN and CDR2 is SVGIG (reference sequence). CDR3 coding DNA: TGTGCCTGGAGTAAAGGGGTATTAAGTCAGCCCCAGCATTTT. It codes for CAWSKGVLSQPQHF.

This chain links TRBV18 with TRBJ1-2; 7 bases are a match to TRBD1. Germline CDR1 and CDR2: KGHSH and LQKENI. V lost 5 bases and J lost 4; bases outside the gene matches: 10. The CDR3 length is 15 residues. For the CDR3, the DNA is TGTGCCAGCTCAAACACAGGGGAAGGTAGCTATGGCTACACCTTC. Protein sequence: CASSNTGEGSYGYTF.

This clone was found a few times. V is TRBV29-1 and J is TRBJ1-4, with 10 bases lining up with TRBD1. V lost 7 bases and J lost 6; bases outside the gene matches: 8. Looked up from germline, CDR1 is SQVTM and CDR2 is ANQGSEA. This CDR3 is 14 amino acids long. The CDR3 region is CSAGTGQGYEKLFF. The CDR3 DNA reads TGCAGCGCCGGAACGGGACAGGGGTATGAAAAACTGTTTTTT.

CDR3 bases: TGTGCCAGCAGCGTAAGTGGGGAGTTGGCTGTTGGAAATTCACCCCTCCACTTT. Translated, it gives CASSVSGELAVGNSPLHF. J is TRBJ1-6 and V is TRBV9; D gene unclear. The CDR3 is 18 residues long. V was clipped by 1 base and J by 7 bases, with 21 bases between them. CDR1 is SGDLS and CDR2 is YYNGEE in the germline V gene.

The rearrangement joins TRBV5-5 to TRBJ2-6; D is perhaps TRBD1 (6 bases). Trimming left V 4 bases short and J 3 bases short, with 11 bases between. CDR1 is SGHKS and CDR2 is YYEKEE in the germline V gene (reference sequence). The CDR3 length is 15 residues. CDR3 region: CASSLGGLGANVLTF. In DNA, the CDR3 is TGTGCCAGCAGCCTAGGGGGTCTTGGGGCCAACGTCCTGACTTTC.

This clone was picked up one time. The J gene is TRBJ1-2, the V gene TRBV12-3 or TRBV12-4; D ambiguous. The CDR3 has 12 amino acids. The V end was cut by 3 bases, the J end by 8 bases, with 10 bases between. The CDR3 sequence: CASSFAGGGYTF. CDR3 DNA sequence: TGTGCCAGCAGTTTCGCGGGAGGCGGCTACACCTTC.

The rearrangement links TRBV12-3 or TRBV12-4 to TRBJ2-4, with D unclear. There are 13 residues in the CDR3. The germline V and J ends were trimmed by 3 bases and 7 bases, with 10 bases remaining between them. The CDR3 here is CASSFNQANIQYF. CDR3 DNA: TGTGCCAGCAGTTTTAACCAAGCGAACATTCAGTACTTC.

This clone appeared a few times. V is TRBV5-1 and J is TRBJ1-5, with 10 bases identical to TRBD1. Germline V lookup: CDR1 SGHRS, CDR2 YFSETQ. CDR3 length: 16 amino acids. J gave up 5 bases and V 0 bases, and 5 bases lay outside the gene matches. CDR3 sequence reads: CASSLEPGQGYQPQHF. The CDR3, as DNA: TGCGCCAGCAGCTTGGAACCGGGACAGGGGTATCAGCCCCAGCATTTT.

The chain has TRBV5-4 and TRBJ2-2, with 11 bases identical to TRBD1. V trimming: 2 bases; J trimming: 6 bases; junction bases outside the gene matches: 3. Germline V gene data show CDR1 as SGHNT and CDR2 as YYREEE (reference sequence). This CDR3 region has 15 residues. CDR3 DNA: TGTGCCAGCAGCTTAGGACAGGGGGCAGCCGGGGAGCTGTTTTTT. It is translated as CASSLGQGAAGELFF.